This is a list of T cell receptor beta chains from one sample in a study of T cell responses to AZD1222 COVID-19 vaccine. Only in-frame clones appear in the TCRdb table, and some are missing; sequencing was by immunoSEQ multiplex PCR. The table includes roughly 100,000 clones, 80% to 85% detected once. The sequenced sample was peripheral blood, obtained on day 0 of AZD1222 vaccination. All receptors come from an adult in good health. Each CDR3 is given with its conserved first and last residue. The D gene is left open where the match is weak. The size entry is marked missing in some rows and otherwise reads once, few, many or a size class.

CDR3 protein: CASSYTNSPLHF; CDR3 DNA: TGTGCCAGCAGTTACACCAATTCACCCCTCCACTTT; D gene: -; J gene: TRBJ1-6; V gene: TRBV6-5; clone size: -
CDR3 protein: CASRQGGILANTEAFF; CDR3 DNA: TGTGCCAGCAGACAAGGAGGGATTTTGGCGAACACTGAAGCTTTCTTT; D gene: -; J gene: TRBJ1-1; V gene: TRBV3-1/TRBV3-2; clone size: -
CDR3 protein: CASSQGNIARGTIYF; CDR3 DNA: TGTGCCAGCAGCCAAGGAAATATCGCACGCGGCACCATATATTTT; D gene: -; J gene: TRBJ1-3; V gene: TRBV3-1/TRBV3-2; clone size: -
CDR3 protein: CASSQLTDREGETQYF; CDR3 DNA: TGTGCCAGCAGCCAACTAACGGACAGGGAGGGGGAGACCCAGTACTTC; D gene: -; J gene: TRBJ2-5; V gene: TRBV4-2; clone size: -
CDR3 protein: CSVDPGGLYGYTF; CDR3 DNA: TGCAGCGTTGACCCAGGGGGCCTCTATGGCTACACCTTC; D gene: TRBD1; J gene: TRBJ1-2; V gene: TRBV29-1; clone size: -
CDR3 protein: CASSSRAGQGSTEAFF; CDR3 DNA: TGTGCCAGCAGCTCACGAGCAGGGCAGGGGAGCACTGAAGCTTTCTTT; D gene: -; J gene: TRBJ1-1; V gene: TRBV7-6; clone size: few
CDR3 protein: CASSQDPRKSYGYTF; CDR3 DNA: TGCGCCAGCAGCCAAGATCCCAGGAAGAGCTATGGCTACACCTTC; D gene: -; J gene: TRBJ1-2; V gene: TRBV4-1; clone size: few
CDR3 protein: CASSFAGAAFRYGYTF; CDR3 DNA: TGTGCCAGCAGTTTTGCAGGGGCGGCTTTTCGGTATGGCTACACCTTC; D gene: -; J gene: TRBJ1-2; V gene: TRBV28; clone size: few
CDR3 protein: CASSTRIGGLNQPQHF; CDR3 DNA: TGTGCCAGCAGTACTAGAATCGGGGGCCTCAATCAGCCCCAGCATTTT; D gene: -; J gene: TRBJ1-5; V gene: TRBV6-2/TRBV6-3; clone size: -
CDR3 protein: CAWSPLGAVRNTEAFF; CDR3 DNA: TGTGCCTGGAGCCCCCTCGGGGCGGTGAGGAACACTGAAGCTTTCTTT; D gene: -; J gene: TRBJ1-1; V gene: TRBV30; clone size: -
CDR3 protein: CASSLLGKGYTF; CDR3 DNA: TGTGCCAGCAGTTTACTAGGGAAAGGCTACACCTTC; D gene: -; J gene: TRBJ1-2; V gene: TRBV12-3/TRBV12-4; clone size: once
CDR3 protein: CASKGATSGNQPQHF; CDR3 DNA: TGTGCCAGCAAGGGGGCAACCTCTGGCAATCAGCCCCAGCATTTT; D gene: TRBD1; J gene: TRBJ1-5; V gene: TRBV28; clone size: few
CDR3 protein: CASSYDRVATEAFF; CDR3 DNA: TGTGCCAGCTCATATGACAGGGTGGCAACTGAAGCTTTCTTT; D gene: TRBD1; J gene: TRBJ1-1; V gene: TRBV18; clone size: -
CDR3 protein: CASSQVAGGDSPLHF; CDR3 DNA: TGTGCCAGCAGCCAAGTAGCCGGGGGCGATTCACCCCTCCACTTT; D gene: -; J gene: TRBJ1-6; V gene: TRBV3-1/TRBV3-2; clone size: -
CDR3 protein: CATTGTGTPTNEKLFF; CDR3 DNA: TGTGCCACCACCGGGACAGGGACACCAACTAATGAAAAACTGTTTTTT; D gene: TRBD1; J gene: TRBJ1-4; V gene: TRBV24-1; clone size: few
CDR3 protein: CASSLGSGNTEAFF; CDR3 DNA: TGTGCCAGCAGCTTAGGGAGCGGGAACACTGAAGCTTTCTTT; D gene: -; J gene: TRBJ1-1; V gene: TRBV7-8; clone size: -
CDR3 protein: CASSYLFSSYNEQFF; CDR3 DNA: TGTGCCAGCAGTTACTTATTTAGCTCCTACAATGAGCAGTTCTTC; D gene: -; J gene: TRBJ2-1; V gene: TRBV6-2/TRBV6-3; clone size: -
CDR3 protein: CASSVKKDHTDTQYF; CDR3 DNA: TGTGCCAGCAGCGTCAAGAAGGACCACACAGATACGCAGTATTTT; D gene: -; J gene: TRBJ2-3; V gene: TRBV11-2; clone size: -
CDR3 protein: CASSLGTQNSPLHF; CDR3 DNA: TGTGCCAGCAGCTTGGGGACGCAGAATTCACCCCTCCACTTT; D gene: -; J gene: TRBJ1-6; V gene: TRBV5-5; clone size: -
CDR3 protein: CASSIEWGISYEQYF; CDR3 DNA: TGTGCCAGTAGTATCGAATGGGGGATTTCCTACGAGCAGTACTTC; D gene: -; J gene: TRBJ2-7; V gene: TRBV19; clone size: -
CDR3 protein: CASSLGGANYGYTF; CDR3 DNA: TGCGCCAGCAGCTTGGGCGGGGCTAACTATGGCTACACCTTC; D gene: -; J gene: TRBJ1-2; V gene: TRBV5-1; clone size: -
CDR3 protein: CASSDDREKLFF; CDR3 DNA: TGTGCCAGCAGTGACGACAGGGAAAAACTGTTTTTT; D gene: -; J gene: TRBJ1-4; V gene: TRBV6-1; clone size: -
CDR3 protein: CASSQDLLVLNQPQHF; CDR3 DNA: TGCGCCAGCAGCCAAGATCTGTTAGTTCTCAATCAGCCCCAGCATTTT; D gene: -; J gene: TRBJ1-5; V gene: TRBV4-3; clone size: once
CDR3 protein: CASSLMNEQYF; CDR3 DNA: TGTGCCAGCAGCTTAATGAACGAGCAGTACTTC; D gene: -; J gene: TRBJ2-7; V gene: TRBV7-9; clone size: -
CDR3 protein: CAITGVNTEAFF; CDR3 DNA: TGTGCCATCACAGGGGTGAACACTGAAGCTTTCTTT; D gene: TRBD1; J gene: TRBJ1-1; V gene: TRBV28; clone size: -
CDR3 protein: CSVEWRSRAFF; CDR3 DNA: TGCAGCGTTGAGTGGAGAAGCAGAGCTTTCTTT; D gene: -; J gene: TRBJ1-1; V gene: TRBV29-1; clone size: once
CDR3 protein: CASSFLTLATDTQYF; CDR3 DNA: TGTGCCAGCAGTTTCCTCACCCTTGCCACAGATACGCAGTATTTT; D gene: -; J gene: TRBJ2-3; V gene: TRBV27; clone size: -
CDR3 protein: CATSLGSSYGYTF; CDR3 DNA: TGTGCCACCAGCTTGGGAAGCTCTTATGGCTACACCTTC; D gene: -; J gene: TRBJ1-2; V gene: TRBV24-1; clone size: few
CDR3 protein: CASSRGGLAETGELFF; CDR3 DNA: TGTGCCAGCAGCCGAGGGGGGCTAGCAGAGACCGGGGAGCTGTTTTTT; D gene: -; J gene: TRBJ2-2; V gene: TRBV3-1/TRBV3-2; clone size: -
CDR3 protein: CASSPSQGETDTQYF; CDR3 DNA: TGTGCCAGCAGCCCGAGCCAGGGGGAAACAGATACGCAGTATTTT; D gene: TRBD1; J gene: TRBJ2-3; V gene: TRBV11-3; clone size: -
CDR3 protein: CATSASGRWTQFF; CDR3 DNA: TGTGCCACCAGTGCTAGCGGGAGGTGGACTCAGTTCTTC; D gene: TRBD2; J gene: TRBJ2-1; V gene: TRBV24-1; clone size: -
CDR3 protein: CASSIAGKQYF; CDR3 DNA: TGTGCCAGCAGTATAGCGGGAAAGCAGTACTTC; D gene: TRBD2; J gene: TRBJ2-7; V gene: TRBV6-6; clone size: -
CDR3 protein: CASSLSTNTQYF; CDR3 DNA: TGTGCCAGCAGCTTAAGTACAAATACGCAGTATTTT; D gene: -; J gene: TRBJ2-3; V gene: TRBV7-3; clone size: -
CDR3 protein: CASSFSGRVETQYF; CDR3 DNA: TGTGCCAGCAGCTTTAGCGGGAGAGTTGAGACCCAGTACTTC; D gene: TRBD2; J gene: TRBJ2-5; V gene: TRBV11-3; clone size: -
CDR3 protein: CASSQLGGKLFF; CDR3 DNA: TGTGCCAGCAGCCAACTAGGGGGAAAACTGTTTTTT; D gene: -; J gene: TRBJ1-4; V gene: TRBV14; clone size: many
CDR3 protein: CASSLNRGSGLFGYTF; CDR3 DNA: TGTGCCAGCAGTTTAAACAGGGGGAGTGGTTTGTTTGGCTACACCTTC; D gene: TRBD1; J gene: TRBJ1-2; V gene: TRBV27; clone size: once
CDR3 protein: CASSLGTEQYF; CDR3 DNA: TGTGCCAGCAGCTTGGGGACTGAGCAGTACTTC; D gene: -; J gene: TRBJ2-7; V gene: TRBV5-6; clone size: -
CDR3 protein: CASHLGLAGSEQYF; CDR3 DNA: TGTGCCAGCCATCTTGGGCTAGCGGGATCCGAGCAGTACTTC; D gene: TRBD2; J gene: TRBJ2-7; V gene: TRBV7-2; clone size: -
CDR3 protein: CASSAWGHLGGTQYF; CDR3 DNA: TGTGCCAGCAGCGCGTGGGGCCACCTTGGCGGGACCCAGTACTTC; D gene: -; J gene: TRBJ2-5; V gene: TRBV9; clone size: -
CDR3 protein: CASSLKGDTQYF; CDR3 DNA: TGTGCCAGCAGCTTAAAAGGAGATACGCAGTATTTT; D gene: -; J gene: TRBJ2-3; V gene: TRBV7-6; clone size: -
CDR3 protein: CASSLGAGLETQYF; CDR3 DNA: TGTGCCAGCAGCTTGGGAGCTGGGCTAGAGACCCAGTACTTC; D gene: -; J gene: TRBJ2-5; V gene: TRBV5-6; clone size: -
CDR3 protein: CASSFQGSTGNTIYF; CDR3 DNA: TGTGCCAGCAGCTTTCAGGGGTCAACTGGAAACACCATATATTTT; D gene: -; J gene: TRBJ1-3; V gene: TRBV11-3; clone size: few
CDR3 protein: CASLGHFNSPLHF; CDR3 DNA: TGTGCCAGCTTAGGACACTTTAATTCACCCCTCCACTTT; D gene: -; J gene: TRBJ1-6; V gene: TRBV28; clone size: -
CDR3 protein: CASSLSGQKETQYF; CDR3 DNA: TGTGCCAGCAGCTTATCGGGACAGAAAGAGACCCAGTACTTC; D gene: TRBD1; J gene: TRBJ2-5; V gene: TRBV11-3; clone size: -
CDR3 protein: CASSHLGGASYGYTF; CDR3 DNA: TGTGCCAGCAGCCACTTAGGGGGCGCCTCGTATGGCTACACCTTC; D gene: TRBD1; J gene: TRBJ1-2; V gene: TRBV3-1/TRBV3-2; clone size: -
CDR3 protein: CASRSVQTSTGELFF; CDR3 DNA: TGTGCCTCCCGGTCCGTCCAGACTTCCACCGGGGAGCTGTTTTTT; D gene: -; J gene: TRBJ2-2; V gene: TRBV19; clone size: -
CDR3 protein: CASSPGAKYGYTF; CDR3 DNA: TGTGCCAGCTCACCAGGGGCGAAGTATGGCTACACCTTC; D gene: -; J gene: TRBJ1-2; V gene: TRBV18; clone size: once
CDR3 protein: CASSLGTGWDTIYF; CDR3 DNA: TGCGCCAGCAGCTTAGGGACAGGCTGGGACACCATATATTTT; D gene: TRBD1; J gene: TRBJ1-3; V gene: TRBV5-1; clone size: -
CDR3 protein: CSAGKGGTGELFF; CDR3 DNA: TGCAGCGCAGGAAAAGGGGGTACCGGGGAGCTGTTTTTT; D gene: -; J gene: TRBJ2-2; V gene: TRBV29-1; clone size: -